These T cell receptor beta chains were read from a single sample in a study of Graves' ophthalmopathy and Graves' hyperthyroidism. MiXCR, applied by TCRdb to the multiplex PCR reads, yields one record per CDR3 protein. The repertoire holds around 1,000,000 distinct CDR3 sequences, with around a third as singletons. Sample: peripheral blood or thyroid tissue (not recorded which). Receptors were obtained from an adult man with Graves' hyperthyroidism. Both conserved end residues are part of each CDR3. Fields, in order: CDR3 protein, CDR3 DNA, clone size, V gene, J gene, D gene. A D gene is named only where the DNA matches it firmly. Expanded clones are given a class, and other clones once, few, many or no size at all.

CDR3: CASNEMDRRYGYTF; DNA: TGTGCCAGTAATGAAATGGACAGGAGATATGGCTACACCTTC; size: many; V: TRBV19; J: TRBJ1-2; D: TRBD1
CDR3: CASSQDWVAREQYF; DNA: TGTGCCAGCAGCCAAGATTGGGTAGCCCGCGAGCAGTACTTC; size: -; V: TRBV14; J: TRBJ2-7; D: -
CDR3: CAWSASQNQPQHF; DNA: TGTGCCTGGAGTGCCAGCCAGAATCAGCCCCAGCATTTT; size: few; V: TRBV30; J: TRBJ1-5; D: -
CDR3: CSVAKYRAGGEKLFF; DNA: TGCAGCGTTGCGAAATACAGGGCTGGTGGTGAAAAACTGTTTTTT; size: many; V: TRBV29-1; J: TRBJ1-4; D: -
CDR3: CSQNILGERRTGELFF; DNA: TGCAGTCAGAATATTCTGGGCGAAAGGCGCACCGGGGAGCTGTTTTTT; size: -; V: TRBV20-1; J: TRBJ2-2; D: -
CDR3: CASSLAGDRGYTF; DNA: TGTGCCAGCAGCTTAGCAGGGGACCGTGGCTACACCTTC; size: few; V: TRBV7-2; J: TRBJ1-2; D: -
CDR3: CASSWRGGSSGSRYEQYF; DNA: TGCGCCAGCAGCTGGCGGGGGGGCTCTAGCGGGAGTCGCTACGAGCAGTACTTC; size: -; V: TRBV5-1; J: TRBJ2-7; D: TRBD2
CDR3: CASSFIRGDEQYF; DNA: TGTGCCAGCAGTTTCATCAGGGGCGACGAGCAGTACTTC; size: -; V: TRBV2; J: TRBJ2-7; D: -
CDR3: CASSLGGRTGYGYTF; DNA: TGTGCCAGCAGCTTAGGGGGACGGACAGGCTATGGCTACACCTTC; size: many; V: TRBV7-2; J: TRBJ1-2; D: TRBD1
CDR3: CAWRLQGAHGYTF; DNA: TGTGCCTGGAGACTTCAGGGGGCGCATGGCTACACCTTC; size: -; V: TRBV30; J: TRBJ1-2; D: TRBD1
CDR3: CASSQEREVYYGYTF; DNA: TGCGCCAGCAGCCAAGAGAGGGAGGTCTACTATGGCTACACCTTC; size: -; V: TRBV4-3; J: TRBJ1-2; D: -
CDR3: CGVEDRRGKFLETQYF; DNA: TGCGGCGTTGAAGATCGCAGGGGGAAATTTTTGGAGACCCAGTACTTC; size: -; V: TRBV29-1; J: TRBJ2-5; D: TRBD1
CDR3: CASSPRTGAGELFF; DNA: TGTGCCAGTAGTCCCCGGACAGGTGCCGGGGAGCTGTTTTTT; size: -; V: TRBV19; J: TRBJ2-2; D: TRBD1
CDR3: CASSLEGVGEQYF; DNA: TGTGCCAGCAGCTTGGAGGGGGTTGGCGAGCAGTACTTC; size: few; V: TRBV5-5; J: TRBJ2-7; D: -
CDR3: CASSTAGSGELFF; DNA: TGTGCCAGCAGCACCGCAGGGTCCGGGGAGCTGTTTTTT; size: many; V: TRBV7-3; J: TRBJ2-2; D: -
CDR3: CSVVTPNTEAFF; DNA: TGCAGCGTTGTCACACCGAACACTGAAGCTTTCTTT; size: many; V: TRBV29-1; J: TRBJ1-1; D: -
CDR3: CASRRGSGSYEQYF; DNA: TGTGCCAGCAGGCGAGGTTCCGGGAGCTACGAGCAGTACTTC; size: few; V: TRBV6-5; J: TRBJ2-7; D: -
CDR3: CASSPSAVRNYEQYF; DNA: TGTGCCAGCAGTCCAAGCGCGGTAAGAAACTACGAGCAGTACTTC; size: -; V: TRBV27; J: TRBJ2-7; D: -
CDR3: CASSLTSQQETQYF; DNA: TGTGCCAGCAGTTTAACCAGCCAACAAGAGACCCAGTACTTC; size: -; V: TRBV27; J: TRBJ2-5; D: -
CDR3: CASNPGGGLDSEAFF; DNA: TGTGCCAGCAACCCCGGAGGGGGCTTGGACTCTGAAGCTTTCTTT; size: -; V: TRBV7-9; J: TRBJ1-1; D: TRBD1
CDR3: CATSSTGGGYRTQYF; DNA: TGTGCCACCAGCAGTACGGGAGGTGGGTACAGGACCCAGTACTTC; size: -; V: TRBV15; J: TRBJ2-5; D: TRBD2
CDR3: CSARWLTGNPYEQYF; DNA: TGCAGTGCTAGGTGGCTAACGGGTAACCCCTACGAGCAGTACTTC; size: -; V: TRBV20-1; J: TRBJ2-7; D: -
CDR3: CASSRDPATGELFF; DNA: TGTGCCAGCAGCCGGGACCCCGCCACCGGGGAGCTGTTTTTT; size: -; V: TRBV12-3/TRBV12-4; J: TRBJ2-2; D: -
CDR3: CASSSGRLQGRRGNTIYF; DNA: TGTGCCAGCAGCTCGGGCAGACTACAGGGGCGGAGGGGAAACACCATATATTTT; size: few; V: TRBV7-9; J: TRBJ1-3; D: TRBD1
CDR3: CASSAGAGYGYTF; DNA: TGTGCCAGCAGCGCCGGTGCGGGCTATGGCTACACCTTC; size: many; V: TRBV7-3; J: TRBJ1-2; D: -
CDR3: CASSRKGAEQYF; DNA: TGTGCCAGCAGCCGTAAGGGGGCCGAGCAGTACTTC; size: once; V: TRBV7-2; J: TRBJ2-7; D: TRBD1
CDR3: CASSLQAGANEPQHF; DNA: TGTGCCAGCAGCCTACAGGCAGGGGCCAATGAGCCCCAGCATTTT; size: -; V: TRBV7-2; J: TRBJ1-5; D: -
CDR3: CASSERGDWGERGPQHF; DNA: TGTGCCAGCAGCGAGAGGGGGGATTGGGGAGAAAGGGGGCCCCAGCATTTT; size: few; V: TRBV9; J: TRBJ1-5; D: -
CDR3: CSARSSSNQPQHF; DNA: TGCAGTGCTAGGTCCAGTAGCAATCAGCCCCAGCATTTT; size: few; V: TRBV20-1; J: TRBJ1-5; D: -
CDR3: CSAQEQETQYF; DNA: TGCAGTGCGCAGGAACAAGAGACCCAGTACTTC; size: many; V: TRBV20-1; J: TRBJ2-5; D: -
CDR3: CASRETGRYEQYF; DNA: TGTGCCAGCAGGGAGACAGGGAGATACGAGCAGTACTTC; size: -; V: TRBV27; J: TRBJ2-7; D: TRBD1
CDR3: CASSLADRAGTGELFF; DNA: TGTGCCAGCAGCTTAGCGGACAGGGCGGGCACCGGGGAGCTGTTTTTT; size: few; V: TRBV11-1; J: TRBJ2-2; D: TRBD1
CDR3: CASSLWGYRTEAFF; DNA: TGTGCCAGCAGCTTATGGGGGTACAGGACTGAAGCTTTCTTT; size: few; V: TRBV13; J: TRBJ1-1; D: -
CDR3: CASSRTRPYEQYF; DNA: TGTGCCAGCAGTCGGACACGTCCCTACGAGCAGTACTTC; size: few; V: TRBV10-3; J: TRBJ2-7; D: -
CDR3: CASSSSRGLAGGYTGELFF; DNA: TGTGCCAGCAGTTCGAGCCGAGGACTAGCGGGAGGTTACACCGGGGAGCTGTTTTTT; size: few; V: TRBV6-5; J: TRBJ2-2; D: TRBD2
CDR3: CASSRGPTEDGYTF; DNA: TGCGCCAGCAGCCGAGGCCCGACAGAGGATGGCTACACCTTC; size: -; V: TRBV4-1; J: TRBJ1-2; D: -
CDR3: CASRNAGTGKEDTEAFF; DNA: TGTGCCAGCAGGAACGCCGGGACAGGGAAGGAGGACACTGAAGCTTTCTTT; size: many; V: TRBV7-9; J: TRBJ1-1; D: TRBD1
CDR3: CAIREGATNEKLFF; DNA: TGTGCCATCAGGGAGGGTGCAACTAATGAAAAACTGTTTTTT; size: many; V: TRBV10-3; J: TRBJ1-4; D: -
CDR3: CASSKGASDSPLHF; DNA: TGTGCCAGTAGTAAGGGGGCATCGGATTCACCCCTCCACTTT; size: -; V: TRBV19; J: TRBJ1-6; D: TRBD1
CDR3: CATERDPDGNSPLHF; DNA: TGTGCCACCGAGAGGGACCCGGACGGTAATTCACCCCTCCACTTT; size: -; V: TRBV15; J: TRBJ1-6; D: -
CDR3: CSVEGRRAGGSYEQYF; DNA: TGCAGCGTTGAAGGAAGAAGGGCAGGGGGGTCATACGAGCAGTACTTC; size: -; V: TRBV29-1; J: TRBJ2-7; D: -
CDR3: CASTVGVSPLHF; DNA: TGTGCCAGCACGGTGGGGGTTTCACCCCTCCACTTT; size: -; V: TRBV28; J: TRBJ1-6; D: -